The entry below describes one TCR beta chain. Its antigen is as yet unknown. The protocol was immunoSEQ multiplex PCR, while the TCRdb copy is restricted to in-frame clones and leaves out a portion. The table lists over 10,000 clones, around 90% of them singletons. Germline assignment: CDR1 SGHVS and CDR2 FQNEAQ. The CDR3 has 15 residues. V shed 5 bases and J 8 bases; nucleotides not matched to a gene: 14. This sample is part of a study of T cells in narcolepsy. Study findings and constraints: In some patient and control memory CD4+ samples, autoreactive clones were absent. Blood of same and different patients, but not healthy controls, reportedly held recurring autoreactive clonotypes. Comparing one patient's CSF and blood CD4+ clonotypes highlighted HCRT- and TRIB2-specific autoreactive clonotypes.

The sample taken for sequencing was CD45RA- memory CD4+ T cells from PBMCs. The sequence was obtained from a human donor with narcolepsy. The J gene is TRBJ1-2, the V gene TRBV7-8, with TRBD1 matching 7 bases. The CDR3: CASSPPATGTRGYTF. In DNA form, the CDR3 reads TGTGCCAGCAGCCCTCCGGCGACAGGGACTAGAGGCTACACCTTC.